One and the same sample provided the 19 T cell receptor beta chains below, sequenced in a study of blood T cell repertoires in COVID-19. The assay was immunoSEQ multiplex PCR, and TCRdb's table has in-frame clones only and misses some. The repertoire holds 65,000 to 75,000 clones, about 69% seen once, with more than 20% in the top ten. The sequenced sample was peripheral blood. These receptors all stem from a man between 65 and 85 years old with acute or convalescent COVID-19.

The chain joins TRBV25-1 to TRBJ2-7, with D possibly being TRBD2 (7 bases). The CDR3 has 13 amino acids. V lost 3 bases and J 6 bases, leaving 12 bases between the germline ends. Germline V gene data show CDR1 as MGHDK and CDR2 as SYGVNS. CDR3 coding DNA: TGTGCCAGCAGTGAGGGGGGGCCGGGCGAGCAGTACTTC. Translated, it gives CASSEGGPGEQYF.

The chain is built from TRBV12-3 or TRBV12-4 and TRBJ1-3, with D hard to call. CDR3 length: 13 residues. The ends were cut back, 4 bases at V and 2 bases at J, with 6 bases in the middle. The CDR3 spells CASSSTTGNTIYF. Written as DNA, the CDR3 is TGTGCCAGCAGTTCGACAACTGGAAACACCATATATTTT.

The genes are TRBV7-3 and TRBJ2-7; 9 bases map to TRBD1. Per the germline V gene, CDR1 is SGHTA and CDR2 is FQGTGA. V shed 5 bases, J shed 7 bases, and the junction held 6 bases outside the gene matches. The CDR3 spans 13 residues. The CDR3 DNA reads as TGTGCCAGCAGCACCGGACAGGGGAAAGAGCAGTACTTC. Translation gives CASSTGQGKEQYF.

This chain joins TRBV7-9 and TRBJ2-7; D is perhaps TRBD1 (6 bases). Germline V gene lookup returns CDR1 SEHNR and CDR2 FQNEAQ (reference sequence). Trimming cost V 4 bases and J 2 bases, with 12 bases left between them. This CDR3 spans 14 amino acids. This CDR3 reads CASSSDRRPYEQYF. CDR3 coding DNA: TGTGCCAGCAGCTCCGACAGGCGCCCCTACGAGCAGTACTTC.

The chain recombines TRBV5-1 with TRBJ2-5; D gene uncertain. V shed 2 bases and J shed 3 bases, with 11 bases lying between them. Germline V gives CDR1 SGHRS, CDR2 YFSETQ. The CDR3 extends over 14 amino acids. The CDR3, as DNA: TGCGCCAGCAGCTTAGAATATCGAGAAGAGACCCAGTACTTC. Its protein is CASSLEYREETQYF.

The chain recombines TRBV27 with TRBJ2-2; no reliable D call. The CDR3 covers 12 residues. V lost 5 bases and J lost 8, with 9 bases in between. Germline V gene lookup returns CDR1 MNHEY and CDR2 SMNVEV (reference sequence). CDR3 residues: CASSKTYGELFF. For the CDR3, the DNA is TGTGCCAGCAGTAAAACCTATGGGGAGCTGTTTTTT.

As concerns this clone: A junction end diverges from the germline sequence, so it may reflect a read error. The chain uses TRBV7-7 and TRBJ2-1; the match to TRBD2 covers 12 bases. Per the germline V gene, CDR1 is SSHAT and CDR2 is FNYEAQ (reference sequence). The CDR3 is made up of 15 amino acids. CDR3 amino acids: CASSLGLAGRDEQFF. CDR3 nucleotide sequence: TGTGCTAGCAGCTTAGGACTAGCGGGACGGGATGAGCAGTTCTTC.

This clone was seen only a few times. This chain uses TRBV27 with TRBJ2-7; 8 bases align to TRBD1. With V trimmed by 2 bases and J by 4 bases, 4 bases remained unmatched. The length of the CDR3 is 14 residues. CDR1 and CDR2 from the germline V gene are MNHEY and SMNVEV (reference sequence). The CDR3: CASSLGRGRYEQYF. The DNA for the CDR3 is TGTGCCAGCAGTTTAGGCAGGGGGCGGTACGAGCAGTACTTC.

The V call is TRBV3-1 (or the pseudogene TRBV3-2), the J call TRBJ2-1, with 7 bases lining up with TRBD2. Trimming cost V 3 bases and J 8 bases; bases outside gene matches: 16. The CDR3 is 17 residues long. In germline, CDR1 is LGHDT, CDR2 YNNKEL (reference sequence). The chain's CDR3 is CASSHRLGAGETHEQFF. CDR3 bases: TGTGCCAGCAGCCACCGCCTAGGGGCGGGGGAAACCCATGAGCAGTTCTTC.

CDR3 DNA sequence: TGTGCCAGCAGCTACCTCGGACAGGGAGCAGAGACCCAGTACTTC. As protein: CASSYLGQGAETQYF. The V and J genes are TRBV4-2 and TRBJ2-5; 8 nucleotides line up with TRBD1. The length of the CDR3 is 15 residues. Germline lookup yields CDR1 LGHNA and CDR2 YNFKEQ. J was trimmed by 4 bases and V by 5 bases; bases with no gene match: 9.

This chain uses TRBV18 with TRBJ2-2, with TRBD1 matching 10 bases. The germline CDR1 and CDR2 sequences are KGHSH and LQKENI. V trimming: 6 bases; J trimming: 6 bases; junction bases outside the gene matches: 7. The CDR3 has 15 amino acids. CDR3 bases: TGTGCCAGCTCCCCCGGACAGGGGGTGGCCGGGGAGCTGTTTTTT. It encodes CASSPGQGVAGELFF.

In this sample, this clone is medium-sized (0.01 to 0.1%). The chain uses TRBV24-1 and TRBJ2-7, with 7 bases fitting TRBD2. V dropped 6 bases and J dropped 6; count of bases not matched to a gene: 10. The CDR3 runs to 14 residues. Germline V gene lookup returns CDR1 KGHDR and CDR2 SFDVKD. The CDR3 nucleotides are TGTGCCACCAGTAGCGGGGAAGGGCCAGCCGAGCAGTACTTC. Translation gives CATSSGEGPAEQYF.

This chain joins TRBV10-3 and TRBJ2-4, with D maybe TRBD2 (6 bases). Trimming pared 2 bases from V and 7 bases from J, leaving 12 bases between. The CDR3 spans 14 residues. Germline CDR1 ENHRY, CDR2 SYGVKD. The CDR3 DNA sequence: TGTGCCATCAGTGAGCCCAGGGCGGGGAACATTCAGTACTTC. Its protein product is CAISEPRAGNIQYF.

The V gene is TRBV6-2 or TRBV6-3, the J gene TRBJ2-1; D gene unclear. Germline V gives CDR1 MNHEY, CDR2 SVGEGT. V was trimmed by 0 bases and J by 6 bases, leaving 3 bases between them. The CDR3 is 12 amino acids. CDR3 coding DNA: TGTGCCAGCAGTTACTCCCTCAATGAGCAGTTCTTC. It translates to CASSYSLNEQFF.

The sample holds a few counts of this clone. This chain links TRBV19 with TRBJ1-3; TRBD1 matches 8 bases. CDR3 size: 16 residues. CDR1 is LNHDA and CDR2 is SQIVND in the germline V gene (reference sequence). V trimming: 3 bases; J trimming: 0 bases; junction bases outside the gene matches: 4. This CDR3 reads CASSIPGQVSGNTIYF. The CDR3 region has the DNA TGTGCCAGTAGTATCCCGGGACAGGTCTCTGGAAACACCATATATTTT.

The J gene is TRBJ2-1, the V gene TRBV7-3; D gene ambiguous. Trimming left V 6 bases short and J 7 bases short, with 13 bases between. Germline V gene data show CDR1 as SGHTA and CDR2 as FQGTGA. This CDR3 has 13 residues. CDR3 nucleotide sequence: TGTGCCAGCAGACCCTCAGGTCAAAATGAGCAGTTCTTC. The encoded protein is CASRPSGQNEQFF.

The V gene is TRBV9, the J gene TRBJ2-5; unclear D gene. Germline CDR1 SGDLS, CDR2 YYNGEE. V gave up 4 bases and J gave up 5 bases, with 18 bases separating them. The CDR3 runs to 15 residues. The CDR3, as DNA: TGTGCCAGCAGCCCCCTAGTGGGTCCGAGGGAGACCCAGTACTTC. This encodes CASSPLVGPRETQYF.

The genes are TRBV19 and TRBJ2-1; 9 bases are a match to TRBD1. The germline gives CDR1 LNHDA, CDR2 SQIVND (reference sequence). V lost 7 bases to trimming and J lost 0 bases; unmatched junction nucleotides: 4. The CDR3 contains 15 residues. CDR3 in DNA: TGTGCCAGTATTGGACAGGGGTCCTCCTACAATGAGCAGTTCTTC. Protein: CASIGQGSSYNEQFF.

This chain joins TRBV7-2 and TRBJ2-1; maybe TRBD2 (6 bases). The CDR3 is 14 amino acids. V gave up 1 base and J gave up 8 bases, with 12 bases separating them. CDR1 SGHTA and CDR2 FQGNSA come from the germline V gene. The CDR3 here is CASSLVSGQDEQFF. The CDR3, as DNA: TGTGCCAGCAGCTTAGTTAGCGGCCAGGATGAGCAGTTCTTC.